These 13 T cell receptor beta chains came from one sample sequenced in a study of T cell repertoires in aging, cancer and after chemotherapy. Rearranged V-D-J TRB sequences were amplified with a mixed TRB-A/B primer pool. TCRdb reanalysed the multiplex PCR reads using MiXCR and keeps one entry per CDR3 protein. The table records about 1,900 distinct CDR3 sequences, 20% of them present only once. The template was genomic DNA from peripheral blood, not RNA. The sequencing sample was made of blood. The source is a human donor with a solid tumor.

This clonotype is large. V is TRBV5-6 and J is TRBJ1-4; 7 bases fit TRBD1. This CDR3 comprises 14 residues. Germline CDR1 SGHDT, CDR2 YYEEEE. V lost 5 bases and J lost 8; bases outside the gene matches: 9. As DNA, the CDR3 is TGTGCCAGCAGTCTGACAGGGATTGGGGAAAAACTGTTTTTT. Protein: CASSLTGIGEKLFF.

This clonotype counts as medium-sized. The chain employs TRBV6-2 or TRBV6-3 and TRBJ2-7, with TRBD2 identical over 10 bases. After removal of 3 bases from V and 2 bases from J, the junction contained 4 bases not matched to a gene. The CDR3 length is 15 residues. Germline CDR1 reads MNHEY; CDR2 reads SVGEGT. The CDR3: CASSYWTSGTYEQYF. DNA of the CDR3: TGTGCCAGCAGTTATTGGACTAGCGGAACCTACGAGCAGTACTTC.

The CDR3 nucleotides are TGCAGTGCTAGAGTCGGGACAGGGGGTAAAGATACGCAGTATTTT. As protein: CSARVGTGGKDTQYF. The chain links TRBV20-1 to TRBJ2-3, with 11 bases fitting TRBD1. J lost 5 bases, V lost 1 base, and 5 bases had no gene match. Germline V lookup: CDR1 DFQATT, CDR2 SNEGSKA (reference sequence). This CDR3 has 15 residues.

This clonotype rates as medium-sized. This chain links TRBV12-3 or TRBV12-4 with TRBJ1-1; no clear D. Trimming took 3 bases from V and 4 from J, leaving 3 bases between them. The CDR3 has 11 amino acids. CDR3 nucleotide sequence: TGTGCCAGCAGTTTGACCACTGAAGCTTTCTTT. Translated, it gives CASSLTTEAFF.

The chain uses TRBV12-3 or TRBV12-4 and TRBJ2-7; 9 nucleotides line up with TRBD2. This CDR3 comprises 13 residues. V lost 6 bases, J lost 5 bases, and 5 bases stayed unmatched. CDR3: CASSWTSAHEQYF. In DNA form, the CDR3 reads TGTGCCAGCAGCTGGACTAGCGCCCACGAGCAGTACTTC.

This clonotype was picked up one time. A single base separates this from a much larger clone, so it may be a read error. The chain employs TRBV18 and TRBJ1-4; D is ambiguous. The CDR3 length is 17 residues. Germline loops: CDR1 KGHSH, CDR2 LQKENI. The CDR3 DNA sequence: TGTGCCAGCTCACCAAGGGAGTCCTTTGCAACTAGTGAAAAACTGTTTTTT. Translating it yields CASSPRESFATSEKLFF.

This clonotype counts as medium-sized. This rearrangement joins TRBV7-6 to TRBJ1-2, with a possible D match to TRBD1 (5 bases). CDR3 length: 13 residues. CDR1 SGHVS and CDR2 FNYEAQ come from the germline V gene. V was pared by 5 bases and J by 4 bases, with 11 bases between. CDR3 protein: CASSGPGSYGYTF. CDR3 nucleotide sequence: TGTGCCAGCAGCGGACCAGGGTCCTATGGCTACACCTTC. The full variable domain, rest sourced from reference TRBV7-6 and TRBJ1-2, is GAGVSQSPRYKVTKRGQDVALRCDPISGHVSLYWYRQALGQGPEFLTYFNYEAQQDKSGLPNDRFSAERPEGSISTLTIQRTEQRDSAMYRCASSGPGSYGYTFGSGTRLTVV.

This clonotype appeared a few times. The chain carries TRBV7-2 and TRBJ1-4; 8 bases line up with TRBD1. This CDR3 is built from 18 residues. Germline V lookup: CDR1 SGHTA, CDR2 FQGNSA. The trim removed 6 bases at V and 0 bases at J, leaving 12 bases unmatched. DNA of the CDR3: TGTGCCAGCAGTTCTCGGACAGGGTCGGACCCAACTAATGAAAAACTGTTTTTT. This encodes CASSSRTGSDPTNEKLFF. Full variable domain (missing parts from reference TRBV7-2 and TRBJ1-4): GAGVSQSPSNKVTEKGKDVELRCDPISGHTALYWYRQSLGQGLEFLIYFQGNSAPDKSGLPSDRFSAERTGGSVSTLTIQRTQQEDSAVYLCASSSRTGSDPTNEKLFFGSGTQLSVL.

This clonotype is termed medium-sized. The chain carries TRBV5-4 and TRBJ2-1; 11 nucleotides match TRBD2. CDR3 length: 16 residues. Germline V gene data show CDR1 as SGHNT and CDR2 as YYREEE (reference sequence). V dropped 5 bases and J dropped 3; count of bases not matched to a gene: 7. CDR3 nucleotide sequence: TGTGCCAGCAGAACTAGCGGGAGTGGGGGCTACAATGAGCAGTTCTTC. Translation: CASRTSGSGGYNEQFF.

This rearrangement joins TRBV21-1 to TRBJ2-3; TRBD2 reflects the table's D call only, with no check against the DNA. TRBV21-1 is designated a pseudogene. This CDR3 region has 16 residues. The CDR3 nucleotides are TGTGCCAGCAGCAAACAGCGGAAGTACAGCGCAGATACGCAGTATTTT. Its protein is CASSKQRKYSADTQYF.

This clonotype qualifies as medium-sized. This rearrangement joins TRBV6-1 to TRBJ1-2, with D perhaps TRBD1 (5 bases). V lost 0 bases, J lost 8 bases, and 16 bases lay in between. The length of the CDR3 is 15 residues. Germline assignment: CDR1 MNHNS and CDR2 SASEGT. The CDR3 loop reads CASSEAPGSKGGYTF. The CDR3 DNA reads TGTGCCAGCAGTGAAGCCCCAGGATCGAAGGGGGGCTACACCTTC.

The chain carries TRBV19 and TRBJ2-7; TRBD1 is a possible D gene (7 bases). Germline V CDR1 and CDR2: LNHDA, SQIVND (reference sequence). This CDR3 has 13 residues. V was trimmed by 9 bases and J by 2 bases, leaving 14 bases between them. CDR3 amino acids: CASSRGTAYEQYF. The CDR3 DNA reads TGTGCCAGCAGCCGCGGGACAGCCTACGAGCAGTACTTC. Together with reference TRBV19 and TRBJ2-7, the CDR3 gives the full variable domain: DGGITQSPKYLFRKEGQNVTLSCEQNLNHDAMYWYRQDPGQGLRLIYYSQIVNDFQKGDIAEGYSVSREKKESFPLTVTSAQKNPTAFYLCASSRGTAYEQYFGPGTRLTVT.

The rearrangement uses TRBV11-2 and TRBJ2-5; D is unclear. Between the trimmed V and J ends, which lost 3 bases and 0 bases, there was a span of 11 bases. Germline lookup yields CDR1 SGHAT and CDR2 FQNNGV. The CDR3 runs to 15 residues. In nucleotides, the CDR3 is TGTGCCAGCAGCTTCGGGTTCCTTTACCAAGAGACCCAGTACTTC. Its translation: CASSFGFLYQETQYF.